Below are 25 T cell receptor beta chains sequenced from a single sample in a study of neurological immune-mediated disorders. Via MiXCR, TCRdb re-called the 5' RACE reads, giving one row per CDR3 protein. The sample holds over 70,000 distinct CDR3 sequences, roughly a tenth seen once. The time point here: longitudinal time-point 1 (baseline). The sample consisted of PBMCs. These receptor sequences come from a man aged 25 to 40 in good health.

This clonotype was recorded many times. The CDR3 protein is CSALASGRPYEQYF. The CDR3 DNA is TGCAGTGCTCTTGCTAGCGGGAGACCCTACGAGCAGTACTTC. V usage is TRBV20-1 and J usage is TRBJ2-7; 10 nucleotides align to TRBD2. The CDR3 length is 14 residues. In germline, CDR1 is DFQATT, CDR2 SNEGSKA (reference sequence). The V and J ends lost 5 bases and 2 bases, in that order; junction bases with no gene match: 6.

In this sample, this clonotype turned up many times. The CDR3 bases are TGCAGTGCTAGAGATGGGAGGGAGTCGACCTACGAGCAGTACTTC. Translation: CSARDGRESTYEQYF. This sequence joins TRBV20-1 and TRBJ2-7, with 7 bases identical to TRBD2. CDR1 is DFQATT, CDR2 SNEGSKA, per germline (reference sequence). The V gene end was trimmed by 0 bases and the J gene end by 2 bases; junction bases not matched to a gene: 7. This CDR3 has 15 amino acids.

This clonotype was detected many times. V is TRBV7-9 and J is TRBJ1-1; D may be TRBD1 (5 bases). Germline values: CDR1 SEHNR, CDR2 FQNEAQ (reference sequence). V lost 3 bases and J lost 0, with 8 bases in between. This CDR3 region has 14 residues. CDR3 sequence (DNA): TGTGCCAGCAGCTTTGGGGGGATGAACACTGAAGCTTTCTTT. Residues: CASSFGGMNTEAFF.

This clonotype was seen ten or more times. V usage is TRBV12-3 or TRBV12-4 and J usage is TRBJ2-3, with D possibly matching TRBD2 (6 bases). V lost 8 bases, J lost 3 bases, and 12 bases lay in between. The CDR3 contains 13 residues. CDR3 region: CASLRDLTDTQYF. DNA of the CDR3: TGTGCCAGCCTGCGGGATCTTACAGATACGCAGTATTTT.

This clonotype occurred many times. The V gene is TRBV3-1, the J gene TRBJ1-1; TRBD1 matches at 9 bases. The junction had 11 bases not matched to a gene; V was cut back by 0 bases and J by 3 bases. The CDR3 loop spans 18 amino acids. From germline, CDR1 is LGHDT and CDR2 YNNKEL (reference sequence). The CDR3 DNA reads as TGTGCCAGCAGCCAAGATATCCCGGACAGGGGAATGGACACTGAAGCTTTCTTT. Amino acid sequence: CASSQDIPDRGMDTEAFF.

This clonotype came up many times. The chain is built from TRBV9 and TRBJ1-6; 9 nucleotides agree with TRBD1. Losses at the gene ends were 3 bases for V and 10 bases for J; bases not matched to a gene: 11. The CDR3 length is 16 residues. Germline CDR1 is SGDLS and CDR2 is YYNGEE. The CDR3 sequence is CASSGLPGQGKSPLHF. DNA for the CDR3: TGTGCCAGCAGCGGTCTTCCGGGACAGGGCAAATCACCCCTCCACTTT.

In this sample, this clonotype turned up many times. This chain uses TRBV5-1 with TRBJ2-7, with 10 nucleotides matching TRBD2. The J segment lost 3 bases and the V segment lost 5 bases, leaving 2 bases of the junction unmatched. CDR3 length: 13 amino acids. CDR1 is SGHRS and CDR2 is YFSETQ in the germline V gene. The CDR3 DNA follows: TGCGCCAGCAGACTAGCGGGGCTCTACGAGCAGTACTTC. Amino acid sequence: CASRLAGLYEQYF.

This clonotype occurred many times. The V gene is TRBV10-3, the J gene TRBJ2-7; TRBD1 aligns across 8 bases. V gave up 7 bases and J gave up 0 bases; unmatched junction bases: 8. Germline-derived CDR1 and CDR2 are ENHRY and SYGVKD. This CDR3 is built from 15 residues. The CDR3 region is CAITPTGDASYEQYF. CDR3 coding DNA: TGTGCCATCACCCCGACAGGGGACGCCTCCTACGAGCAGTACTTC.

Ten or more counts support this clonotype. This chain connects TRBV25-1 to TRBJ1-1; TRBD1 might be the D (5 bases). From germline, CDR1 is MGHDK and CDR2 SYGVNS. CDR3 length equals 11 residues. The V end was cut by 2 bases, the J end by 9 bases, with 7 bases between. CDR3 DNA sequence: TGTGCCAGCAGTGAAGGGGGGAAAGCTTTCTTT. This sequence encodes CASSEGGKAFF.

The chain couples TRBV5-1 to TRBJ1-1, with a tentative D call TRBD1 (5 bases). The CDR3 consists of 18 residues. Germline V gene lookup returns CDR1 SGHRS and CDR2 YFSETQ. The V end was cut by 4 bases, the J end by 0 bases, with 22 bases between. For the CDR3, the DNA is TGCGCCAGCAGCCCTGAACTACCAGGACAATGGTTGAACACTGAAGCTTTCTTT. Protein sequence: CASSPELPGQWLNTEAFF.

This clonotype was picked up a small number of times. The rearrangement links TRBV4-1 to TRBJ2-5, with 7 bases fitting TRBD2. Unmatched junction bases numbered 13, after V lost 4 bases and J lost 5 bases. This CDR3 region has 16 residues. Per germline, CDR1 MGHRA and CDR2 YSYEKL. The CDR3 here is CASSRSPVAGVETQYF. The CDR3 DNA reads TGCGCCAGCAGCCGTTCCCCCGTCGCGGGAGTGGAGACCCAGTACTTC.

This clonotype was counted ten times or more. The chain is built from TRBV7-2 and TRBJ2-3, with D perhaps matching TRBD1 (6 bases). Deletions cut 5 bases from V and 2 bases from J, with 8 bases between. CDR1 and CDR2 (germline): SGHTA, FQGNSA. CDR3 size: 13 residues. The CDR3 loop reads CASSRDITDTQYF. CDR3 sequence (DNA): TGTGCCAGCAGCCGGGACATCACAGATACGCAGTATTTT.

Ten or more counts support this clonotype. The CDR3 DNA is TGCAGTGTATATAGGGGCTCTGGAAACACCATATATTTT. Its protein is CSVYRGSGNTIYF. The rearrangement uses TRBV20-1 and TRBJ1-3; D might be TRBD1 (5 bases). This CDR3 comprises 13 residues. Between the trimmed V and J ends, which lost 7 bases and 0 bases, there was a span of 10 bases. Germline assignment: CDR1 DFQATT and CDR2 SNEGSKA (reference sequence).

This clonotype has at least ten counts. This sequence joins TRBV11-2 and TRBJ2-3; TRBD1 or TRBD2 may be the D gene (5 bases each). CDR3 length: 14 residues. Germline lookup yields CDR1 SGHAT and CDR2 FQNNGV. The V end lost 2 bases, the J end lost 0 bases, and 6 bases lay between the germline ends. The CDR3 loop is CASSLRDSTDTQYF. CDR3 in DNA: TGTGCCAGCAGCTTACGGGACAGCACAGATACGCAGTATTTT.

In this sample, this clonotype is medium-sized. The gene calls are TRBV5-1 and TRBJ1-4; TRBD1 might be the D (6 bases). The CDR3 is made up of 16 amino acids. Between the trimmed V and J ends, which lost 0 bases and 3 bases, there was a span of 12 bases. The germline CDR1 and CDR2 sequences are SGHRS and YFSETQ. This CDR3 is CASSLAPTGANEKLFF. The CDR3 DNA reads TGCGCCAGCAGCTTGGCCCCGACAGGAGCTAATGAAAAACTGTTTTTT.

This clonotype showed up just a few times. The V and J genes are TRBV5-1 and TRBJ2-3; D possibly corresponds to TRBD1 (6 bases). Germline-derived CDR1 and CDR2 are SGHRS and YFSETQ. V was cut by 3 bases and J by 2 bases, with 10 bases left in between. The CDR3 runs 14 residues. In DNA form, the CDR3 reads TGCGCCAGCAGCTCAGACAGGTTCACAGATACGCAGTATTTT. Its protein product is CASSSDRFTDTQYF.

This clonotype appeared many times. This sequence joins TRBV5-6 and TRBJ1-1; D uncertain. V lost 4 bases and J lost 7, with 20 bases in between. Germline assignment: CDR1 SGHDT and CDR2 YYEEEE. This CDR3 is built from 15 residues. The CDR3 region has the DNA TGTGCCAGCAGCCCGGGCGTCGGAGGCGGGAGTGAAGCTTTCTTT. Its translation: CASSPGVGGGSEAFF. The full variable domain, with the rest looked up from reference TRBV5-6 and TRBJ1-1, is DAGVTQSPTHLIKTRGQQVTLRCSPKSGHDTVSWYQQALGQGPQFIFQYYEEEERQRGNFPDRFSGHQFPNYSSELNVNALLLGDSALYLCASSPGVGGGSEAFFGQGTRLTVV.

This clonotype came up many times. This chain links TRBV7-2 with TRBJ2-7, with 10 bases matching TRBD2. CDR1 and CDR2 from the germline V gene are SGHTA and FQGNSA. With 4 bases clipped from V and 2 bases from J, the junction kept 2 bases outside the gene matches. This CDR3 has 14 residues. CDR3 region: CASSSSGGPYEQYF. In DNA, the CDR3 is TGTGCCAGCAGCTCTAGCGGGGGCCCCTACGAGCAGTACTTC.

This clonotype was seen repeatedly, ten times or more. The rearrangement uses TRBV10-2 and TRBJ2-3; D unresolved. The CDR3 has 16 amino acids. Germline CDR1 WSHSY, CDR2 SAAADI. Trimming left V 3 bases short and J 0 bases short, with 13 bases between. In nucleotides, the CDR3 is TGCGCCAGCAGTGAAAGGGCGGCTTCTAGCACAGATACGCAGTATTTT. Encoded protein: CASSERAASSTDTQYF.

This clonotype was observed many times. The genes are TRBV5-5 and TRBJ2-1; 8 bases map to TRBD2. Germline V lookup: CDR1 SGHKS, CDR2 YYEKEE (reference sequence). V gave up 4 bases and J gave up 8 bases; unmatched junction bases: 8. This CDR3 contains 14 residues. This CDR3 is CASSTRAGEYEQFF. CDR3 in DNA: TGTGCCAGCAGCACCAGAGCGGGAGAGTATGAGCAGTTCTTC.

This clonotype occurred many times. V usage is TRBV3-1 and J usage is TRBJ2-1; D uncertain. Germline V lookup: CDR1 LGHDT, CDR2 YNNKEL (reference sequence). This CDR3 region has 14 residues. V was cut by 1 base and J by 5 bases, with 9 bases left in between. The chain's CDR3 is CASSQGLRDNEQFF. Written as DNA, the CDR3 is TGTGCCAGCAGCCAAGGGCTTAGAGACAATGAGCAGTTCTTC.

In its sample, this clonotype was seen many times. This sequence joins TRBV5-1 and TRBJ2-3; D may be TRBD2 (6 bases). Germline-derived CDR1 and CDR2 are SGHRS and YFSETQ. This CDR3 is 15 amino acids long. Trimming removed 4 bases from V and 1 base from J, with 13 bases in between. The CDR3 DNA sequence: TGCGCCAGCAGCCTCTCGGGAGACCGCACAGATACGCAGTATTTT. Translating gives CASSLSGDRTDTQYF.

Many counts were recorded for this clonotype. V usage is TRBV20-1 and J usage is TRBJ1-2, with TRBD1 as a possible D gene (6 bases). The CDR3 has 14 amino acids. Germline CDR1 and CDR2: DFQATT and SNEGSKA (reference sequence). Trimming left V 6 bases short and J 6 bases short, with 20 bases between. In DNA form, the CDR3 reads TGCAGTGCCCCTTGGACCTCAGGGGAGGATGGCTACACCTTC. It is translated as CSAPWTSGEDGYTF.

This clonotype was picked up many times. J is TRBJ2-3 and V is TRBV7-2, with D perhaps matching TRBD2 (5 bases). The CDR3 runs 15 residues. Germline CDR1 and CDR2: SGHTA and FQGNSA. V was trimmed by 1 base and J by 1 base, leaving 9 bases between them. CDR3 sequence reads: CASSLGLPRTDTQYF. CDR3 bases: TGTGCCAGCAGCTTAGGACTACCTCGCACAGATACGCAGTATTTT.

The CDR3 is CASNFTRQLLSEAFF. The CDR3 nucleotides are TGTGCCAGCAACTTCACGCGACAGCTCTTATCTGAAGCTTTCTTT. The chain couples TRBV7-3 to TRBJ1-1; D perhaps matches TRBD1 (5 bases). Trimming cost V 7 bases and J 6 bases, with 21 bases left between them. CDR1 SGHTA and CDR2 FQGTGA come from the germline V gene. The CDR3 runs to 15 residues.